These 14 T cell receptor beta chains share one sample of origin, sequenced in a study of T cell responses to AZD1222 COVID-19 vaccine. Clones were sequenced by immunoSEQ multiplex PCR, and TCRdb holds only the in-frame ones, with some missing. This sample has 90,000 to 120,000 clones; approximately 93% occur once, and the top ten carry less than 5%. This material consisted of peripheral blood, taken on day 0 of AZD1222 vaccination. The receptors shown here come from an adult in good health.

The V gene is TRBV18, the J gene TRBJ1-2; D not certain. With 4 bases removed from V and 4 bases from J, the gap between germline ends came to 19 bases. CDR3 length: 16 amino acids. CDR1 and CDR2 from the germline V gene are KGHSH and LQKENI. The CDR3 region is CASSLGGPEGSYGYTF. For the CDR3, the DNA is TGTGCCAGCTCACTGGGCGGACCCGAGGGAAGCTATGGCTACACCTTC.

The rearrangement joins TRBV27 to TRBJ2-7, with no clear D. The V and J ends lost 5 bases and 1 base respectively, with 12 bases between them. The CDR3 extends over 14 amino acids. CDR1 and CDR2 (germline): MNHEY, SMNVEV (reference sequence). The CDR3 is CASSAMRSSYEQYF. Written as DNA, the CDR3 is TGTGCCAGCAGTGCGATGCGTAGTTCCTACGAGCAGTACTTC.

J is TRBJ1-5 and V is TRBV23-1; 8 bases match TRBD1. TRBV23-1 is designated an ORF whose function remains uncertain. The CDR3 covers 13 residues. The junction had 5 bases not matched to a gene; V was cut back by 7 bases and J by 6 bases. CDR3 sequence reads: CASTQGVPQPQHF. The DNA for the CDR3 is TGCGCCAGCACACAGGGGGTTCCTCAGCCCCAGCATTTT.

Note on this clone: One end of the junction is discordant with germline, which a read error may explain. The chain uses TRBV7-6 and TRBJ2-2; D is ambiguous. CDR3 length: 11 residues. The germline V gene has CDR1 SGHVS and CDR2 FNYEAQ. As DNA, the CDR3 is TGTGCCAGCACCTTATCCGGGGAGCTGTTTTTT. It yields the protein CASTLSGELFF.

The V gene is TRBV14, the J gene TRBJ2-3; D is unclear. Germline V lookup: CDR1 SGHDN, CDR2 FVKESK. The CDR3 contains 12 residues. V was clipped by 5 bases and J by 6 bases, with 9 bases between them. The CDR3 bases are TGTGCCAGCAGCGCCTCGGGTGATACGCAGTATTTT. Amino acid sequence: CASSASGDTQYF.

This chain links TRBV5-4 with TRBJ2-3; no definite D call. Per germline, CDR1 SGHNT and CDR2 YYREEE (reference sequence). The CDR3 is 15 residues long. V was trimmed by 2 bases and J by 0 bases, leaving 10 bases between them. The CDR3 loop reads CASSLGVSSTDTQYF. The CDR3 DNA reads TGTGCCAGCAGCTTAGGTGTTTCGAGCACAGATACGCAGTATTTT.

The chain is built from TRBV10-2 and TRBJ2-3; D perhaps matches TRBD2 (7 bases). Germline loops: CDR1 WSHSY, CDR2 SAAADI. The CDR3 loop spans 15 amino acids. V lost 8 bases to trimming and J lost 1 base, with 16 bases between them. CDR3 DNA sequence: TGCGCCAGCGGGGGGGGGCCCCTAGGCACAGATACGCAGTATTTT. Translation gives CASGGGPLGTDTQYF.

The table lists this clone with a count of one. The chain couples TRBV30 to TRBJ1-3; 8 bases are a match to TRBD1. The V gene's germline CDR1 is GTSNPN and CDR2 SVGIG (reference sequence). The CDR3 is 12 residues long. The junction had 1 base not matched to a gene; V was cut back by 5 bases and J by 4 bases. The CDR3 DNA follows: TGTGCCTGGCAGGGGGCAGGAAACACCATATATTTT. Encoded protein: CAWQGAGNTIYF.

This sequence joins TRBV7-2 and TRBJ1-1; D gene uncertain. V was pared by 3 bases and J by 2 bases, with 13 bases between. Germline-derived CDR1 and CDR2 are SGHTA and FQGNSA. This CDR3 has 15 amino acids. CDR3 in DNA: TGTGCCAGCAGCTTTGTAACAAGCCCAAACACTGAAGCTTTCTTT. Its translation is CASSFVTSPNTEAFF.

The chain combines TRBV14 with TRBJ2-2; no reliable D call. The V end was cut by 1 base, the J end by 5 bases, with 17 bases between. This CDR3 contains 17 residues. Looked up from germline, CDR1 is SGHDN and CDR2 is FVKESK. The CDR3 loop reads CASSQGRMVTMTGELFF. The DNA for the CDR3 is TGTGCCAGCAGCCAAGGACGCATGGTTACTATGACCGGGGAGCTGTTTTTT. The whole variable domain, remainder taken from reference TRBV14 and TRBJ2-2, is EAGVTQFPSHSVIEKGQTVTLRCDPISGHDNLYWYRRVMGKEIKFLLHFVKESKQDESGMPNNRFLAERTGGTYSTLKVQPAELEDSGVYFCASSQGRMVTMTGELFFGEGSRLTVL.

The chain links TRBV6-2 or TRBV6-3 to TRBJ2-5; D gene uncertain. The CDR3 is 13 residues long. Germline V gene data show CDR1 as MNHEY and CDR2 as SVGEGT. Trimming took off 2 bases at V and 0 bases at J, with 4 bases between the two ends. The CDR3 loop is CASSYRDQETQYF. The CDR3 DNA reads TGTGCCAGCAGTTACAGGGACCAAGAGACCCAGTACTTC.

This chain links TRBV7-3 with TRBJ2-5; D ambiguous. Trimming stripped 5 bases from V and 5 bases from J, with 12 bases between. Germline values: CDR1 SGHTA, CDR2 FQGTGA. The CDR3 loop spans 13 amino acids. The CDR3 loop is CASSPGPSETQYF. The CDR3 bases are TGTGCCAGCAGCCCAGGACCGTCCGAGACCCAGTACTTC.

The chain is built from TRBV11-2 and TRBJ2-3; the match to TRBD2 covers 10 bases. The germline V gene has CDR1 SGHAT and CDR2 FQNNGV. Germline trimming cut 6 bases from V and 6 bases from J; bases unmatched to any gene: 6. The CDR3 loop spans 14 amino acids. The CDR3 sequence: CASSKAGGPDTQYF. The CDR3 bases are TGTGCCAGCAGTAAAGCGGGAGGGCCGGATACGCAGTATTTT.

V and J are TRBV5-1 and TRBJ1-5, with D possibly TRBD1 on 6 matching bases. This CDR3 spans 15 amino acids. Germline CDR1 is SGHRS and CDR2 is YFSETQ. Trimming took 4 bases from V and 6 from J, leaving 17 bases between them. The CDR3 DNA reads TGCGCCAGCAGCAGAGATGGGGGGCGAGGTCAGCCCCAGCATTTT. It yields the protein CASSRDGGRGQPQHF.